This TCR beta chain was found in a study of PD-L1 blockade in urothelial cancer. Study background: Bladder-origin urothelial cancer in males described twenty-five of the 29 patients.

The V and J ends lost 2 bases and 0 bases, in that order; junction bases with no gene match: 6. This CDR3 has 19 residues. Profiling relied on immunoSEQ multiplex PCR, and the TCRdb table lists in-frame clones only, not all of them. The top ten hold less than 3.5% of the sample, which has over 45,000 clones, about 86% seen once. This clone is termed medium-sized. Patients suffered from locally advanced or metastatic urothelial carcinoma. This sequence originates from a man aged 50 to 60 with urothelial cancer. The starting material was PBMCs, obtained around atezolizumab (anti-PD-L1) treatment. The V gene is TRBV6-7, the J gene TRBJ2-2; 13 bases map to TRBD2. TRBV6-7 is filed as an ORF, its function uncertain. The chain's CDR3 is CASSYPPTSGRANTGELFF. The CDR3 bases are TGTGCCAGCAGTTACCCGCCTACTAGCGGGAGGGCGAACACCGGGGAGCTGTTTTTT.